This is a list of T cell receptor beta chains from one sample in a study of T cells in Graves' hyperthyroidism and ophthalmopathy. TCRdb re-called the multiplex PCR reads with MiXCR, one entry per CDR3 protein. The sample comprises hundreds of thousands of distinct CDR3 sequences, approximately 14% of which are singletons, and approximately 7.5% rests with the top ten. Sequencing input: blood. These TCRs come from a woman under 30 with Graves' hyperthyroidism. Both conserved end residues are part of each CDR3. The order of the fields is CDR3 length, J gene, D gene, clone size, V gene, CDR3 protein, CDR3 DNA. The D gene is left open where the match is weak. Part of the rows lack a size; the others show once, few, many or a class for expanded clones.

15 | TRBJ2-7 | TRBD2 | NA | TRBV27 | CASSRRGGISYEQYF | TGTGCCAGCTCCCGGCGGGGGGGGATCTCCTACGAGCAGTACTTC
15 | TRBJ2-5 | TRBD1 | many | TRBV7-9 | CASSSYTGGQETQYF | TGTGCCAGCAGCTCTTACACAGGGGGCCAAGAGACCCAGTACTTC
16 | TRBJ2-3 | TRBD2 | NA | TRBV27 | CASSLSWLAGGDTQYF | TGTGCCAGCAGTTTATCTTGGCTAGCGGGGGGTGATACGCAGTATTTT
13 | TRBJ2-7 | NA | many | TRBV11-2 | CASSLDGRREQYF | TGTGCCAGCAGCTTAGACGGTCGACGCGAGCAGTACTTC
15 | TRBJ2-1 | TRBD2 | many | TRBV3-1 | CASSQSRLAGNEQFF | TGTGCCAGCAGCCAATCGAGACTAGCGGGCAATGAGCAGTTCTTC
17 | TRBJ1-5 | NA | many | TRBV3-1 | CASSQDRARGGNQPQHF | TGTGCCAGCAGCCAAGATAGGGCGCGCGGCGGCAATCAGCCCCAGCATTTT
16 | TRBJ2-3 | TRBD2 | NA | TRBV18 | CASSPRRERDTDTQYF | TGTGCCAGCTCACCTCGCAGGGAGCGGGACACAGATACGCAGTATTTT
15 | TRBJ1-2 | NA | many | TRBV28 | CASSRETVANYGYTF | TGTGCCAGCAGCCGAGAGACAGTCGCTAACTATGGCTACACCTTC
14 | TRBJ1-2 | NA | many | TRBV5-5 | CASSLPGGSYGYTF | TGTGCCAGCAGCTTGCCCGGAGGCAGCTATGGCTACACCTTC
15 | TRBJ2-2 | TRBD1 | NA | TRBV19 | CASSIDRGRVGELFF | TGTGCCAGTAGTATAGACAGGGGGAGAGTCGGGGAGCTGTTTTTT
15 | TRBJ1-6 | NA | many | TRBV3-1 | CASTQDGTLGSPLHF | TGTGCCAGCACCCAGGACGGGACATTGGGGTCACCCCTCCACTTT
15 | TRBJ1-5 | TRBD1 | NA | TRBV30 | CAWSVGTGLDQPQHF | TGTGCCTGGAGTGTAGGGACAGGGTTGGATCAGCCCCAGCATTTT
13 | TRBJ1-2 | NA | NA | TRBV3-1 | CASSHRAGDGYTF | TGTGCCAGCAGCCATCGGGCAGGGGATGGCTACACCTTC
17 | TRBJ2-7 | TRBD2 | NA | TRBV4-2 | CASSQVTSGGDSYEQYF | TGTGCCAGCAGCCAAGTCACTAGCGGGGGAGACTCCTACGAGCAGTACTTC
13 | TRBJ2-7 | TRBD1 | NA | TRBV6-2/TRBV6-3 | CASKTGGQDEQYF | TGTGCCAGCAAGACAGGGGGCCAGGACGAGCAGTACTTC
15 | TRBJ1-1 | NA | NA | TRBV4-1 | CASSQGTTGSTEAFF | TGCGCCAGCAGCCAAGGGACAACAGGGAGCACTGAAGCTTTCTTT
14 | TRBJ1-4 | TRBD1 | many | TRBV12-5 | CASGLGTGNEKLFF | TGTGCTAGTGGCCTCGGGACAGGGAATGAAAAACTGTTTTTT
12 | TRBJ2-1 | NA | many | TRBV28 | CASSAHPNEQFF | TGTGCCAGCAGTGCACACCCCAATGAGCAGTTCTTC
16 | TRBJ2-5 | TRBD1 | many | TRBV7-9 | CASSSPGTGAQETQYF | TGTGCCAGCAGCTCTCCTGGGACAGGGGCCCAAGAGACCCAGTACTTC
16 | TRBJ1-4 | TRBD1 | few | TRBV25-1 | CASSELGGQFNEKLFF | TGTGCCAGCAGTGAATTAGGGGGACAGTTTAATGAAAAACTGTTTTTT
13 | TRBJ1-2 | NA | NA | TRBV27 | CASRDGRNYGYTF | TGTGCCAGCAGGGATGGCCGCAACTATGGCTACACCTTC
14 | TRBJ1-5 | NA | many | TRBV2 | CASNYEGWGQPQHF | TGTGCCAGCAATTACGAGGGGTGGGGACAGCCCCAGCATTTT
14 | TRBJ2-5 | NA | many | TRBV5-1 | CASSFELVAETQYF | TGCGCCAGCAGCTTCGAACTAGTCGCGGAGACCCAGTACTTC
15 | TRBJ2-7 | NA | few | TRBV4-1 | CASSQVAGDTYEQYF | TGCGCCAGCAGCCAAGTTGCAGGGGATACCTACGAGCAGTACTTC
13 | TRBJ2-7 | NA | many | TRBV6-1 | CASTKGRADEQYF | TGTGCCAGCACTAAGGGGCGGGCGGACGAGCAGTACTTC
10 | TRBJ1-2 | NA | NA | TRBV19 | CASSMDGYTF | TGTGCCAGTAGTATGGATGGCTACACCTTC
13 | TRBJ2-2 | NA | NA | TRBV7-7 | CASSRGVGGELFF | TGTGCTAGCAGCAGAGGGGTCGGCGGGGAGCTGTTTTTT
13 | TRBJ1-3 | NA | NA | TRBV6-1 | CASGGVSGNTIYF | TGTGCCAGTGGAGGGGTTTCTGGAAACACCATATATTTT
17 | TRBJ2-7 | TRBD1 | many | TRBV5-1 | CASRVGSTGTVAYEQYF | TGCGCCAGCCGAGTTGGATCGACAGGGACCGTCGCCTACGAGCAGTACTTC
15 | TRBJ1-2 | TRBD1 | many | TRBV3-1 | CASSQGTDRAYGYTF | TGTGCCAGCAGCCAAGGTACTGACAGGGCCTATGGCTACACCTTC
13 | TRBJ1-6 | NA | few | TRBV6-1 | CASSDTYNSPLHF | TGTGCCAGCAGTGATACCTATAATTCACCCCTCCACTTT
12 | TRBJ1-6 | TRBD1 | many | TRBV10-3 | CAITSGGSPLHF | TGTGCCATCACCTCAGGGGGCTCACCCCTCCACTTT
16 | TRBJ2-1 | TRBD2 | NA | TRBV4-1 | CASSQDPSGVANEQFF | TGCGCCAGCAGCCAAGATCCCAGCGGGGTGGCCAATGAGCAGTTCTTC
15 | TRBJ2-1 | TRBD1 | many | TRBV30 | CAWLGPGQGNNEQFF | TGTGCCTGGCTGGGACCGGGACAGGGTAACAATGAGCAGTTCTTC
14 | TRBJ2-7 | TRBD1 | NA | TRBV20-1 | CSASPGQGFYEQYF | TGCAGTGCTTCTCCGGGACAGGGCTTCTACGAGCAGTACTTC
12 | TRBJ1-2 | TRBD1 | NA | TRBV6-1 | CATTGTNYGYTF | TGTGCCACGACAGGGACTAACTATGGCTACACCTTC
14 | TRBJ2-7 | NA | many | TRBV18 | CASSPSALPYEQYF | TGTGCCAGCTCACCATCAGCTTTGCCCTACGAGCAGTACTTC
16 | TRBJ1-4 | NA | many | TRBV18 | CASSPREQEDNEKLFF | TGTGCCAGCTCACCCCGAGAACAGGAAGACAATGAAAAACTGTTTTTT
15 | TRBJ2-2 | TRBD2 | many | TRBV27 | CASRGLAGVAGELFF | TGTGCCAGCCGAGGACTAGCGGGAGTCGCCGGGGAGCTGTTTTTT
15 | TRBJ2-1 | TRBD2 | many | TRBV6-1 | CASIRSGRAGNEQFF | TGTGCCAGCATCCGTAGCGGGAGGGCCGGCAATGAGCAGTTCTTC
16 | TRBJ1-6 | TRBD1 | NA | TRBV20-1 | CSARQGQGAPNSPLHF | TGCAGTGCTAGACAGGGACAGGGGGCCCCTAATTCACCCCTCCACTTT
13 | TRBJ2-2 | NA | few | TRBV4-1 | CASSQRQSGELFF | TGCGCCAGCAGCCAACGACAATCCGGGGAGCTGTTTTTT
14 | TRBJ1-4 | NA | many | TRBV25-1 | CASSGVGTLEKLFF | TGTGCCAGCAGTGGTGTCGGTACCCTCGAAAAACTGTTTTTT
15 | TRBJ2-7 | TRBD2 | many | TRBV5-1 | CASRESGGVFYEQYF | TGCGCCAGCAGAGAGAGCGGGGGAGTATTCTACGAGCAGTACTTC
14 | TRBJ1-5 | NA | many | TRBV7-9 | CASSSSGRGQPQHF | TGTGCCAGCAGCTCCTCGGGGAGAGGGCAGCCCCAGCATTTT
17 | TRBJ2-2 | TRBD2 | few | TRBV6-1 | CASSPTIAGVTTGELFF | TGTGCCAGCAGTCCCACTATAGCGGGAGTTACCACCGGGGAGCTGTTTTTT
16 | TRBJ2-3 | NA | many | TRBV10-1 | CAPRRDGGSSTDTQYF | TGCGCCCCTCGGCGGGACGGCGGATCTAGCACAGATACGCAGTATTTT
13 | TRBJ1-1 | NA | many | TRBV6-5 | CASSYGGGTEAFF | TGTGCCAGCAGTTACGGGGGGGGCACTGAAGCTTTCTTT
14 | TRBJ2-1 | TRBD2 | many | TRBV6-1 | CASSVQTSGMEQFF | TGTGCCAGCAGTGTCCAGACTAGCGGGATGGAGCAGTTCTTC
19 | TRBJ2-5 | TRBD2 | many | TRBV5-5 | CASSYPTLAGGPLQETQYF | TGTGCCAGCAGCTACCCAACCTTAGCGGGAGGGCCCTTACAAGAGACCCAGTACTTC
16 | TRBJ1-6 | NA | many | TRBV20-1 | CSAKGQGQEYNSPLHF | TGCAGTGCTAAGGGGCAGGGCCAAGAGTATAATTCACCCCTCCACTTT
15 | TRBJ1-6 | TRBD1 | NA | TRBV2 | CASSLSGQGSLPLHF | TGTGCCAGCAGTCTTTCGGGACAGGGGTCCTTACCCCTCCACTTT